The present T cell receptor (beta chain) was sequenced within a study of T-cell memory formation after mild COVID-19. Study results and limitations: The appearance of some responding clones in pre-infection memory suggested that cross-reactive memory joined.

The ends were cut back, 2 bases at V and 2 bases at J, with 11 bases in the middle. The CDR3 has 15 residues. CDR1 is MNHEY and CDR2 is SMNVEV in the germline V gene (reference sequence). Barcoded TCR alpha and TCR beta cDNA libraries with UMIs came from 5'RACE using constant-segment primers. TCRdb itself ran the 5' RACE reads through MiXCR, one entry per CDR3 protein. Found here are 110,000 or so distinct CDR3 sequences, 20% to 25% of them singletons; the top ten hold roughly 40%. This clonotype occurred a few times. The antigen remains undetermined. The receptor was isolated from a man between 18 and 29 years old who had mild COVID-19 (a few samples of this study predate the infection). Cell type and time point are not known. The chain uses TRBV27 and TRBJ2-3; D remains ambiguous. Sequencing was performed on PBMCs or a T cell subset sorted from them (not recorded which). In nucleotides, the CDR3 is TGTGCCAGCAGTTTACTGTCGGCTGCCACAGATACGCAGTATTTT. Translating gives CASSLLSAATDTQYF.